These 21 T cell receptor beta chains share one sample of origin, sequenced in a study of cytomegalovirus exposure and HLA in healthy donors. Primers: 60 Vbeta forward and 13 Jbeta reverse. Assay: immunoSEQ multiplex PCR; the TCRdb copy retains only in-frame clones and omits some. The sample lists around 160,000 clones; roughly 85% were seen once. Sequencing was carried out using PBMCs. Every receptor here comes from a young man in good health and CMV-seropositive.

The V gene is TRBV18, the J gene TRBJ2-5; no clear D gene. V lost 2 bases and J lost 1, with 5 bases in between. Germline loops: CDR1 KGHSH, CDR2 LQKENI. The CDR3 totals 13 residues. The CDR3 nucleotides read TGTGCCAGCTCACCAGAAGCCCAAGAGACCCAGTACTTC. Encoded protein: CASSPEAQETQYF. The full variable domain, rest sourced from reference TRBV18 and TRBJ2-5, is NAGVMQNPRHLVRRRGQEARLRCSPMKGHSHVYWYRQLPEEGLKFMVYLQKENIIDESGMPKERFSAEFPKEGPSILRIQQVVRGDSAAYFCASSPEAQETQYFGPGTRLLVL.

The V and J genes are TRBV30 and TRBJ2-5; maybe TRBD2 (8 bases). Trimming left V 3 bases short and J 5 bases short, with 16 bases between. The CDR3 is 14 amino acids. Germline CDR1 is GTSNPN and CDR2 is SVGIG (reference sequence). CDR3 nucleotides: TGTGCCTGGAGGAGGGGGCTAGCGGGTGAGACCCAGTACTTC. It is translated as CAWRRGLAGETQYF.

The chain links TRBV30 to TRBJ1-4; D unresolved. This CDR3 has 13 amino acids. The germline V gene encodes CDR1 GTSNPN and CDR2 SVGIG (reference sequence). V was shortened by 0 bases and J by 7 bases, with 9 bases between the two germline ends. CDR3 residues: CAWSVLRGEKLFF. The DNA for the CDR3 is TGTGCCTGGAGTGTACTTAGAGGTGAAAAACTGTTTTTT.

This clone was counted only a few times. CDR3 protein: CASLPKMNTEAFF. The CDR3 coding sequence is TGTGCCAGCCTACCGAAAATGAACACTGAAGCTTTCTTT. The J gene is TRBJ1-1, the V gene TRBV6-5; D ambiguous. This CDR3 is built from 13 residues. Germline V gene lookup returns CDR1 MNHEY and CDR2 SVGAGI. V was trimmed by 8 bases and J by 0 bases, leaving 10 bases between them.

V and J are TRBV7-6 and TRBJ2-5, with D possibly matching TRBD2 (5 bases). There are 14 residues in the CDR3. Germline V lookup: CDR1 SGHVS, CDR2 FNYEAQ. V lost 2 bases to trimming and J lost 2 bases, with 9 bases between them. In DNA form, the CDR3 reads TGTGCCAGCAGCTTAAATCCGGGGCAAGAGACCCAGTACTTC. The encoded protein is CASSLNPGQETQYF. The entire variable domain, with the rest obtained from reference TRBV7-6 and TRBJ2-5, is as follows: GAGVSQSPRYKVTKRGQDVALRCDPISGHVSLYWYRQALGQGPEFLTYFNYEAQQDKSGLPNDRFSAERPEGSISTLTIQRTEQRDSAMYRCASSLNPGQETQYFGPGTRLLVL.

The genes are TRBV18 and TRBJ2-6, with a tentative D call TRBD1 (6 bases). Trimming removed 6 bases at V and 0 bases at J, with 18 bases between. CDR3 length equals 18 residues. CDR1 KGHSH and CDR2 LQKENI come from the germline V gene. CDR3 coding DNA: TGTGCCAGCTCCACAAAAACAGGGCCTAGCTCTGGGGCCAACGTCCTGACTTTC. The encoded protein is CASSTKTGPSSGANVLTF.

The V gene is TRBV6-1, the J gene TRBJ2-7, with D possibly called TRBD1 or TRBD2 (5 bases each). The CDR3 spans 15 residues. The V end lost 5 bases, the J end lost 0 bases, and 14 bases lay between the germline ends. Germline V gene sequence: CDR1 MNHNS, CDR2 SASEGT. The CDR3 loop is CASSQGAGYSYEQYF. In DNA, the CDR3 is TGTGCCAGCAGTCAAGGGGCGGGCTACTCCTACGAGCAGTACTTC.

This rearrangement joins TRBV9 to TRBJ2-2, with D possibly TRBD2 on 5 matching bases. This CDR3 is 15 amino acids long. The germline V and J ends were trimmed by 1 base and 0 bases, with 7 bases remaining between them. CDR1 and CDR2 (germline): SGDLS, YYNGEE. CDR3 sequence: CASSVSGTNTGELFF. The DNA for the CDR3 is TGTGCCAGCAGCGTAAGCGGAACGAACACCGGGGAGCTGTTTTTT.

The chain couples TRBV5-8 to TRBJ2-1; D possibly corresponds to TRBD2 (6 bases). CDR3 length: 13 amino acids. The germline CDR1 and CDR2 sequences are SGHTS and YDEGEE. V dropped 4 bases and J dropped 3 bases, with 8 bases sitting between them. The chain's CDR3 is CASSPGLYNEQFF. CDR3 nucleotides: TGTGCCAGCAGCCCGGGACTCTACAATGAGCAGTTCTTC.

Only one count was recorded for this clone. The chain recombines TRBV6-1 with TRBJ1-1, with TRBD1 matching over 7 bases. CDR1 MNHNS and CDR2 SASEGT come from the germline V gene. Trimming at V came to 2 bases and at J to 4 bases, leaving 13 bases not matched to a gene. This CDR3 contains 17 residues. The CDR3 sequence: CASSERGGRQLFTEAFF. In nucleotides, the CDR3 is TGTGCCAGCAGTGAAAGAGGGGGCAGGCAACTTTTCACTGAAGCTTTCTTT.

The rearrangement links TRBV6-5 to TRBJ1-1; the match to TRBD1 covers 7 bases. The length of the CDR3 is 13 residues. Germline values: CDR1 MNHEY, CDR2 SVGAGI. The trim removed 7 bases at V and 4 bases at J, leaving 6 bases unmatched. CDR3 loop: CASTNRGPTEAFF. The CDR3 coding sequence is TGTGCCAGCACTAACAGGGGACCCACTGAAGCTTTCTTT.

The chain recombines TRBV6-5 with TRBJ1-4; the match to TRBD1 covers 8 bases. Losses at the gene ends were 1 base for V and 8 bases for J; bases not matched to a gene: 3. The CDR3 loop spans 14 amino acids. CDR1 MNHEY and CDR2 SVGAGI come from the germline V gene. The CDR3: CASSYLGQGEKLFF. CDR3 DNA sequence: TGTGCCAGCAGTTACTTAGGACAGGGCGAAAAACTGTTTTTT.

The rearrangement uses TRBV6-5 and TRBJ2-5, with 7 bases identical to TRBD1. This CDR3 contains 13 residues. The ends lost 6 bases at V and 3 bases at J; junction bases unmatched: 4. CDR1 is MNHEY and CDR2 is SVGAGI in the germline V gene. DNA of the CDR3: TGTGCCAGCAGGCGACAGGGCAAAGAGACCCAGTACTTC. Its translation is CASRRQGKETQYF.

Concerning this clone itself: Other DNA sequences from this sample encode an identical CDR3 as well. V usage is TRBV2 and J usage is TRBJ2-1; 8 positions agree with TRBD2. V lost 4 bases, J lost 7 bases, and 0 bases stayed unmatched. Germline V gene sequence: CDR1 SNHLY, CDR2 FYNNEI. The CDR3 runs to 12 residues. As DNA, the CDR3 is TGTGCCAGCAGTGGCGGGGGGAATGAGCAGTTCTTC. It codes for CASSGGGNEQFF.

This clone was picked up a small number of times. The chain joins TRBV13 to TRBJ1-2, with D perhaps TRBD1 (5 bases). The CDR3 is made up of 14 amino acids. Trimming left V 6 bases short and J 4 bases short, with 15 bases between. Germline-derived CDR1 and CDR2 are PRHDT and FYEKMQ (reference sequence). The CDR3 bases are TGTGCCAGCAGAGAATTACAGGAACTCTATGGCTACACCTTC. Protein sequence: CASRELQELYGYTF.

The chain uses TRBV4-1 and TRBJ2-1; no definite D call. Trimming stripped 1 base from V and 5 bases from J, with 12 bases between. This CDR3 is built from 15 residues. Germline loops: CDR1 MGHRA, CDR2 YSYEKL. The CDR3 bases are TGCGCCAGCAGCCAAGGAATCGCACTGGACAATGAGCAGTTCTTC. Amino acids: CASSQGIALDNEQFF.

The gene calls are TRBV6-6 and TRBJ2-7; the D gene is possibly TRBD1 (6 bases). Between the trimmed V and J ends, which lost 2 bases and 1 base, there was a span of 12 bases. This CDR3 comprises 15 residues. Looked up from germline, CDR1 is MNHNY and CDR2 is SVGAGI (reference sequence). The CDR3 spells CASSYPYRGSYEQYF. Here the CDR3 DNA reads TGTGCCAGCAGTTACCCCTATAGGGGGTCCTACGAGCAGTACTTC.

The chain is built from TRBV10-3 and TRBJ1-4, with 8 bases identical to TRBD1. This CDR3 region has 14 residues. CDR1 and CDR2 (germline): ENHRY, SYGVKD. After removal of 0 bases from V and 8 bases from J, the junction contained 2 bases not matched to a gene. CDR3 region: CAISESTGAEKLFF. CDR3 DNA sequence: TGTGCCATCAGTGAGTCGACAGGGGCCGAAAAACTGTTTTTT.

V and J are TRBV5-4 and TRBJ2-5; tentative D call: TRBD2 (7 bases). Germline lookup yields CDR1 SGHNT and CDR2 YYREEE (reference sequence). V shed 2 bases and J shed 5 bases, with 22 bases lying between them. The CDR3 is made up of 17 amino acids. This CDR3 is CASSFGPLGGGGETQYF. CDR3 bases: TGTGCCAGCAGCTTCGGCCCCCTAGGGGGGGGCGGGGAGACCCAGTACTTC.

This sequence joins TRBV14 and TRBJ1-5; 7 nucleotides align to TRBD1. J was trimmed by 6 bases and V by 4 bases; bases with no gene match: 3. This CDR3 spans 13 amino acids. Germline-derived CDR1 and CDR2 are SGHDN and FVKESK. The CDR3 nucleotides are TGTGCCAGCAGCCTGGGACAGCTTCAGCCCCAGCATTTT. It translates to CASSLGQLQPQHF.

The chain couples TRBV7-9 to TRBJ2-3, with a weak D call TRBD1 (5 bases). V was trimmed by 4 bases and J by 0 bases, leaving 14 bases between them. The CDR3 is made up of 16 amino acids. Germline V gives CDR1 SEHNR, CDR2 FQNEAQ (reference sequence). CDR3 in amino acids: CASSSPDTSSTDTQYF. DNA of the CDR3: TGTGCCAGCAGCTCTCCGGACACCTCTAGCACAGATACGCAGTATTTT.